This TCR beta chain stems from a study of blood T cell repertoires in COVID-19. Study at large: T cells, B-cell-depleted T cells, or PBMCs supplied cDNA or gDNA.

CDR3 length: 17 amino acids. TCRdb's table, derived via immunoSEQ multiplex PCR, lists solely in-frame clones and lacks some. The repertoire holds over 150,000 clones, with 88% as singletons. The J gene is TRBJ1-4, the V gene TRBV21-1; the table's D call TRBD1 went unverified against the DNA. TRBV21-1 is labeled a pseudogene. Sequencing was carried out using peripheral blood. The clonotype originates from a man aged 50 to 59 who had recovered from COVID-19. This CDR3 is CASSKGRQAREDEKLFF. The DNA for the CDR3 is TGTGCCAGCAGCAAAGGGCGACAGGCCCGAGAGGATGAAAAACTGTTTTTT.